The clone carrying this T cell receptor (beta chain) has ten or more counts. The CDR3 extends over 15 amino acids. Germline values: CDR1 MNHEY, CDR2 SVGAGI. Trimming removed 4 bases from V and 3 bases from J; junction bases left unmatched: 8. These data are taken from a study of T cells after yellow fever vaccination. TCRdb passed the 5' RACE reads through MiXCR, listing each CDR3 protein once. This table holds 250,000 or so distinct CDR3 sequences, around 3.5% found once. The chain combines TRBV6-5 with TRBJ2-7, with TRBD1 matching over 8 bases. This TCR came from a young man who received the YFV17D yellow fever vaccine. The material was PBMCs, obtained 15 days after the yellow fever booster vaccination. In DNA form, the CDR3 reads TGTGCCAGCAGTTTCTCTAACAGGGGGTACTACGAGCAGTACTTC. Amino acid sequence: CASSFSNRGYYEQYF.